This TCR beta chain was retrieved from a study of T cells in Graves' hyperthyroidism and ophthalmopathy. Regarding the study as a whole: Among thyroid clonotypes expanded above 0.001, most also appeared in blood.

The investigators amplified TCR beta CDR3 regions from RNA transcripts. RT-PCR in the first round (using the HTBI primer set) targeted the TCR CDR3. One entry per CDR3 protein results from TCRdb running MiXCR on the multiplex PCR reads. The sample has under 250,000 distinct CDR3 sequences; about a sixth are singletons. Thyroid ultrasound and orbital computed tomography, with clinical symptoms and serum thyroxine and TRAb, informed diagnoses. CDR1 MNHEY and CDR2 SMNVEV come from the germline V gene (reference sequence). Trimming stripped 0 bases from V and 0 bases from J, with 6 bases between. The CDR3 consists of 15 residues. As regards this clonotype: The target antigen is unknown.

Sequenced sample: blood. This clonotype was obtained from a woman aged 45-65 years with Graves' hyperthyroidism. This chain links TRBV27 with TRBJ1-3; no firm D call. CDR3 in DNA: TGTGCCAGCAGTTTATCTGCTGACTCTGGAAACACCATATATTTT. Translated: CASSLSADSGNTIYF.